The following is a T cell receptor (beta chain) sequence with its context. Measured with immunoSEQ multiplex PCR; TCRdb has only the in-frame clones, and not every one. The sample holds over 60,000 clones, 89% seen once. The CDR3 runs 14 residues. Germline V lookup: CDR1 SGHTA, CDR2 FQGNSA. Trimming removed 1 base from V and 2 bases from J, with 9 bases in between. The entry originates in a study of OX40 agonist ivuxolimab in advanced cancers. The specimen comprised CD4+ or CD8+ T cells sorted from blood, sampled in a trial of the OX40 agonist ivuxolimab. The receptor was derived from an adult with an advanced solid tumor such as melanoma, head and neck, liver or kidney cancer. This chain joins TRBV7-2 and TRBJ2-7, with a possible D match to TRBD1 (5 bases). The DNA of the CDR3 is TGTGCCAGCAGCTTAGTCCTGACAGCCTACGAGCAGTACTTC. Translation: CASSLVLTAYEQYF.